This T cell receptor (beta chain) was captured by sequencing in a study of radiotherapy plus CTLA-4 blockade in lung cancer. Clones were read by immunoSEQ multiplex PCR, and TCRdb kept only the in-frame ones, dropping some. The sample records about 90,000 clones, about 83% being singletons. The length of the CDR3 is 14 residues. V was shortened by 4 bases and J by 2 bases, with 12 bases between the two germline ends. Germline CDR1 is SGHKS and CDR2 is YYEKEE (reference sequence). This clone occurred once. Ipilimumab-mediated CTLA-4 blockade plus focal radiation was given to patients having chemo-refractory metastatic non-small-cell lung cancer.

Specimen: peripheral blood, collected from a patient treated with radiotherapy plus ipilimumab. This TCR was recovered from a human donor with non-small cell lung cancer that progressed on radiotherapy plus ipilimumab. The genes are TRBV5-5 and TRBJ1-2; D not resolved. In DNA, the CDR3 is TGTGCCAGCAGCCCGGACGGCACCAACTATGGCTACACCTTC. Its protein product is CASSPDGTNYGYTF.